What follows are 10 T cell receptor beta chains derived from one specimen sequenced in a study of cytotoxic CD8 clonotypes in ibrutinib-treated CLL. The data were produced by immunoSEQ multiplex PCR, yet TCRdb's version contains in-frame clones alone and is incomplete. The sample records hundreds of thousands of clones, under 75% being singletons. Source: PBMCs, taken after 24 months of ibrutinib treatment. These receptors came from a human donor with chronic lymphocytic leukemia.

The J gene is TRBJ2-1, the V gene TRBV28; 9 bases are a match to TRBD1. The J segment lost 8 bases and the V segment lost 4 bases, leaving 9 bases of the junction unmatched. The CDR3 consists of 15 residues. In germline, CDR1 is MDHEN, CDR2 SYDVKM. This CDR3 is CASSSSDRGRHEQFF. CDR3 nucleotide sequence: TGTGCCAGCAGTTCCTCGGACAGGGGCCGGCATGAGCAGTTCTTC.

Only one count was recorded for this clone. The CDR3 region is CASSYPFGQYEQYF. The CDR3 DNA reads TGTGCCAGCAGTTATCCCTTCGGACAGTACGAGCAGTACTTC. V usage is TRBV6-6 and J usage is TRBJ2-7, with D possibly being TRBD1 (6 bases). V gave up 3 bases and J gave up 4 bases, with 13 bases separating them. Germline CDR1 reads MNHNY; CDR2 reads SVGAGI (reference sequence). This CDR3 contains 14 residues.

The rearrangement uses TRBV30 and TRBJ1-5, with 7 positions matching TRBD1. V lost 3 bases and J lost 5; bases outside the gene matches: 4. Germline V gives CDR1 GTSNPN, CDR2 SVGIG (reference sequence). The CDR3 extends over 13 amino acids. CDR3 nucleotides: TGTGCCTGGAGCCTAACAGGGGATCAGCCCCAGCATTTT. Residues: CAWSLTGDQPQHF.

The chain joins TRBV10-3 to TRBJ2-7; 8 bases map to TRBD2. Germline lookup yields CDR1 ENHRY and CDR2 SYGVKD. The CDR3 is 14 amino acids. Trimming cost V 5 bases and J 7 bases; bases outside gene matches: 10. CDR3 region: CAISPTSESGEQYF. The CDR3 DNA follows: TGTGCCATCAGTCCGACTAGCGAGTCCGGAGAGCAGTACTTC.

This chain joins TRBV5-1 and TRBJ2-2; 7 nucleotides agree with TRBD1. Germline CDR1 SGHRS, CDR2 YFSETQ. CDR3 length equals 16 residues. The V and J ends lost 3 bases and 1 base, in that order; junction bases with no gene match: 6. This CDR3 reads CASSSTGVGNTGELFF. CDR3 coding DNA: TGCGCCAGCAGCTCCACAGGGGTGGGGAACACCGGGGAGCTGTTTTTT.

The V call is TRBV15, the J call TRBJ1-5; 9 bases are a match to TRBD1. Germline lookup yields CDR1 LNHNV and CDR2 YYDKDF (reference sequence). Trimming took 5 bases from V and 3 from J; bases not matched to a gene: 14. CDR3 length: 18 residues. In DNA form, the CDR3 reads TGTGCCACCAGCCCTCGAAGCCGGGACAGGGAACCCAATCAGCCCCAGCATTTT. Its protein is CATSPRSRDREPNQPQHF.

For the CDR3, the DNA is TGTGCCAGCAGCTTAGAACAAAGGAATTCACCCCTCCACTTT. Protein sequence: CASSLEQRNSPLHF. The chain uses TRBV7-9 and TRBJ1-6, with D unresolved. V lost 1 base and J lost 7, with 8 bases in between. Germline CDR1 and CDR2: SEHNR and FQNEAQ (reference sequence). The CDR3 is 14 amino acids.

There are a few counts of this clone. The rearrangement links TRBV15 to TRBJ2-7; D is ambiguous. Deletions cut 0 bases from V and 1 base from J, with 10 bases between. CDR1 is LNHNV, CDR2 YYDKDF, per germline (reference sequence). The CDR3 runs 15 residues. DNA of the CDR3: TGTGCCACCAGCAGAGAAAGTACTAAATCCTACGAGCAGTACTTC. Encoded protein: CATSRESTKSYEQYF.

This chain uses TRBV6-4 with TRBJ2-1; no firm D call. Trimming took off 0 bases at V and 9 bases at J, with 12 bases between the two ends. The CDR3 consists of 14 residues. Germline V gene lookup returns CDR1 MRHNA and CDR2 SNTAGT. The chain's CDR3 is CASSDSKETSEQFF. The CDR3 region has the DNA TGTGCCAGCAGTGACTCGAAAGAGACGAGTGAGCAGTTCTTC.

In this sample, this clone turned up a few times. V usage is TRBV28 and J usage is TRBJ1-1; maybe TRBD1 (5 bases). V dropped 7 bases and J dropped 1 base, with 10 bases sitting between them. Per the germline V gene, CDR1 is MDHEN and CDR2 is SYDVKM. The CDR3 length is 13 residues. In DNA form, the CDR3 reads TGTGCCAGCATTGGGGGTTGGAACACTGAAGCTTTCTTT. It yields the protein CASIGGWNTEAFF.